The 9 T cell receptor beta chains below come from one sample, sequenced in a study of T cell clonality in common variable immunodeficiency. Study-level findings and limits: Fewer deletions and N-nucleotide insertions were reportedly seen in common variable immunodeficiency TCR beta sequences.

Using immunoSEQ multiplex PCR, the repertoire was profiled, and TCRdb retains in-frame clones only, with some absent. The data show 16,000 or so clones, none appearing only once, with roughly 15% held by the ten largest. Antigens for these TCRs are unknown. Source material: peripheral blood mononuclear cells. The source of these receptors is a human donor with common variable immunodeficiency.

This clone has just a few counts. The read terminates 3 residues before the CDR3 end, so the remaining end is supplied by the germline J gene. This sequence joins TRBV20-1 and TRBJ2-1; TRBD2 agrees at 13 bases. The germline V gene has CDR1 DFQATT and CDR2 SNEGSKA (reference sequence). With V trimmed by 4 bases and J by 6 bases, 9 bases remained unmatched. This CDR3 is built from 16 residues. The CDR3 region is CSAMPAGLAGANEQFF. The DNA read from the CDR3 is TGCAGTGCTATGCCGGCAGGACTAGCGGGGGCCAATGAG.

Points on this clone: Sequencing ends 3 residues short of the CDR3 end; the germline J gene provides the rest. The chain couples TRBV19 to TRBJ1-2; the match to TRBD1 covers 7 bases. Germline-derived CDR1 and CDR2 are LNHDA and SQIVND (reference sequence). The CDR3 runs to 14 residues. CDR3: CASSTTDRVSGYTF. The sequenced part of the CDR3 DNA is TGTGCCAGTAGTACCACCGACAGGGTTAGCGGC.

There are many counts of this clone. Read sequence stops 3 residues before the CDR3 end, and the germline J gene provides the missing end. This chain uses TRBV6-1 with TRBJ1-6, with TRBD1 identical over 10 bases. J was trimmed by 9 bases and V by 7 bases; bases with no gene match: 3. The CDR3 spans 13 residues. Germline lookup yields CDR1 MNHNS and CDR2 SASEGT. The part of the CDR3 DNA that was read is TGTGCCAGCAATGACAGGGGGCGTTCACCC. This codes for CASNDRGRSP. The whole CDR3 protein reads CASNDRGRSPLHF.

This clone was picked up a small number of times. The DNA ends 3 residues before the CDR3 does, and the rest of the CDR3 is filled in from the germline J gene. The rearrangement joins TRBV2 to TRBJ1-2, with 9 bases identical to TRBD1. This CDR3 region has 13 residues. Germline assignment: CDR1 SNHLY and CDR2 FYNNEI. Losses at the gene ends were 4 bases for V and 7 bases for J; bases not matched to a gene: 4. The CDR3 sequence is CASSGTGVGGYTF. The sequenced part of the CDR3 DNA is TGTGCCAGCAGTGGGACAGGGGTCGGTGGC.

This clone was observed many times. The missing CDR3 end, 3 residues past where the read stops, is filled in from the germline J gene. The chain combines TRBV20-1 with TRBJ1-5; no definite D call. Trimming removed 0 bases from V and 7 bases from J, with 10 bases in between. The CDR3 covers 13 residues. CDR1 and CDR2 (germline): DFQATT, SNEGSKA (reference sequence). CDR3 sequence reads: CSARDPGFQPQHF. The CDR3 DNA, read in part, is TGCAGTGCTAGAGATCCCGGTTTCCAGCCC.

On this clone: The read finishes 3 residues shy of the CDR3 end, and the germline J gene is used to complete it. V usage is TRBV2 and J usage is TRBJ1-2; D is ambiguous. CDR1 and CDR2 (germline): SNHLY, FYNNEI. Trimming pared 5 bases from V and 5 bases from J, leaving 3 bases between. The CDR3 has 10 residues. CDR3 loop: CASSSYGYTF. The CDR3 bases that were read are TGTGCCAGCAGTTCTTATGGC. Complete variable domain (other parts from reference TRBV2 and TRBJ1-2): EPEVTQTPSHQVTQMGQEVILRCVPISNHLYFYWYRQILGQKVEFLVSFYNNEISEKSEIFDDQFSVERPDGSNFTLKIRSTKLEDSAMYFCASSSYGYTFGSGTRLTVV.

This clone was detected many times. The CDR3 here is CSARPGLSLGTYEQYF. The part of the CDR3 DNA that was read is TGCAGTGCTAGACCCGGACTATCTCTGGGCACCTACGAG. V usage is TRBV20-1 and J usage is TRBJ2-7, with D perhaps matching TRBD2 (6 bases). The observed sequence ends 3 residues before the CDR3 terminus, with the missing tail filled in from the germline J gene. CDR1 DFQATT and CDR2 SNEGSKA come from the germline V gene (reference sequence). This CDR3 region has 16 residues. V lost 2 bases to trimming and J lost 2 bases, with 19 bases between them.

Details on this clone: The CDR3 extends 3 residues past the end of the read, so its final part is completed from the germline J gene. The chain links TRBV19 to TRBJ1-2; 11 bases fit TRBD1. CDR1 is LNHDA and CDR2 is SQIVND in the germline V gene (reference sequence). After removal of 6 bases from V and 7 bases from J, the junction contained 13 bases not matched to a gene. This CDR3 has 16 residues. Here the CDR3 reads CASSRQRDRGVIGYTF. CDR3 bases read: TGTGCCAGTAGCCGCCAACGGGACAGGGGGGTTATTGGC.

This clone showed up many times. CDR3 sequence: CSAGLGGGTYNEQFF. The DNA read from the CDR3 is TGCAGTGCTGGGTTAGGCGGGGGGACATACAATGAG. The J gene is TRBJ2-1, the V gene TRBV20-1, with 8 bases matching TRBD2. The read comes to an end 3 residues before the CDR3 does, leaving the germline J gene to fill in the end. Germline V lookup: CDR1 DFQATT, CDR2 SNEGSKA (reference sequence). The CDR3 length is 15 residues. Trimming removed 5 bases from V and 4 bases from J; junction bases left unmatched: 10.